The rows below give T cell receptor beta chains drawn from one sample of a study of blood T cell repertoires in COVID-19. Generated by immunoSEQ multiplex PCR, the TCRdb table keeps only in-frame clones and is missing some. The profile shows 140,000 to 150,000 clones, roughly 88% of them singletons. The sample comprised PBMCs or T cells enriched from blood (not recorded which). The receptors were sampled from a man between 50 and 59 years old who had recovered from COVID-19. The CDR3 runs from the conserved cysteine through the conserved F or W.

j_gene	v_gene	CDR3aa
TRBJ1-1	TRBV3-1/TRBV3-2	CASSQHRTNTEAFF
TRBJ1-1	TRBV7-2	CASSLADRTNTEAFF
TRBJ2-7	TRBV9	CASSLGETGDYEQYF
TRBJ2-7	TRBV30	CAWDPGTGPYEQYF
TRBJ1-4	TRBV18	CASSPDRGTNEKLFF
TRBJ1-1	TRBV18	CASSPRGTNTEAFF
TRBJ2-5	TRBV7-9	CASTAGGETQYF
TRBJ1-2	TRBV9	CASSPNLANYGYTF
TRBJ1-1	TRBV28	CASRPWGGMGNTEAFF
TRBJ2-1	TRBV5-1	CASSLGLGGGSTNEQFF
TRBJ2-1	TRBV3-1/TRBV3-2	CASSQWGTGTNEQFF
TRBJ2-7	TRBV6-1	CASSELIGGDEQYF
TRBJ1-5	TRBV6-2/TRBV6-3	CASSYPGLAQPQHF
TRBJ1-2	TRBV5-4	CASRVDRDGYTF
TRBJ2-1	TRBV5-1	CASSSSGSGVYNEQFF
TRBJ2-2	TRBV9	CASSVVRGHANTGELFF